One sample yielded the 19 T cell receptor beta chains listed below, sequenced in a study of blood T cell repertoires in COVID-19. Repertoires were generated with immunoSEQ multiplex PCR, while TCRdb's copy carries only in-frame clones and drops some. The sample yields about 33,000 clones, around 90% seen once. Sample: peripheral blood. All receptors come from a man between 65 and 79 years old with acute or convalescent COVID-19.

The genes are TRBV7-9 and TRBJ1-3, with 12 bases fitting TRBD1. J lost 4 bases, V lost 5 bases, and 6 bases had no gene match. In germline, CDR1 is SEHNR, CDR2 FQNEAQ (reference sequence). The CDR3 consists of 16 residues. CDR3 region: CASSPGQGAEGNTIYF. CDR3 bases: TGTGCCAGCAGCCCGGGACAGGGGGCAGAAGGAAACACCATATATTTT.

J is TRBJ1-5 and V is TRBV20-1; the D gene is possibly TRBD1 (6 bases). This CDR3 region has 14 residues. The germline V and J ends were trimmed by 3 bases and 3 bases, with 12 bases remaining between them. Germline CDR1 is DFQATT and CDR2 is SNEGSKA (reference sequence). CDR3 amino acids: CSASGGTHNQPQHF. For the CDR3, the DNA is TGCAGTGCTAGTGGGGGGACACACAATCAGCCCCAGCATTTT.

The V gene is TRBV7-2, the J gene TRBJ1-4; 7 bases align to TRBD1. The CDR3 is 15 residues long. Trimming at V came to 4 bases and at J to 4 bases, leaving 6 bases not matched to a gene. The germline CDR1 and CDR2 sequences are SGHTA and FQGNSA. For the CDR3, the DNA is TGTGCCAGCAGCTACGACAGGGACCATAATGAAAAACTGTTTTTT. As protein: CASSYDRDHNEKLFF.

The CDR3 region has the DNA TGCAGTGCTAGTAAGACCGGGGTTACAATGGGTGAGCAGTTCTTC. Amino acids: CSASKTGVTMGEQFF. The V and J genes are TRBV20-1 and TRBJ2-1; possible D gene TRBD2, 5 bases. V was pared by 3 bases and J by 9 bases, with 21 bases between. The germline CDR1 and CDR2 sequences are DFQATT and SNEGSKA (reference sequence). There are 15 residues in the CDR3.

The chain is built from TRBV9 and TRBJ2-1, with 10 nucleotides matching TRBD2. The CDR3 has 16 amino acids. Unmatched junction bases numbered 2, after V lost 1 base and J lost 1 base. The germline V gene encodes CDR1 SGDLS and CDR2 YYNGEE. Here the CDR3 DNA reads TGTGCCAGCAGCGTATCTAGCGGGAGTTCCTACAATGAGCAGTTCTTC. Translating it yields CASSVSSGSSYNEQFF.

This rearrangement joins TRBV3-1 (or the pseudogene TRBV3-2) to TRBJ1-2; D is unresolved. Trimming pared 3 bases from V and 6 bases from J, leaving 8 bases between. The CDR3 has 12 amino acids. Germline CDR1 is LGHDT and CDR2 is YNNKEL (reference sequence). Here the CDR3 DNA reads TGTGCCAGCAGCCATTCAGGCGATGGCTACACCTTC. As protein: CASSHSGDGYTF.

The DNA for the CDR3 is TGTGCCAGCAGAGTTTTGTCGGGCACCGGGGGACGTGGCTACACCTTC. It specifies CASRVLSGTGGRGYTF. This chain links TRBV2 with TRBJ1-2; D may be TRBD1 (5 bases). Trimming removed 6 bases at V and 7 bases at J, with 24 bases between. Germline CDR1 SNHLY, CDR2 FYNNEI. There are 16 residues in the CDR3.

The V gene is TRBV28, the J gene TRBJ1-6; D may be TRBD1 (5 bases). The germline gives CDR1 MDHEN, CDR2 SYDVKM. V lost 3 bases to trimming and J lost 10 bases, with 10 bases between them. The CDR3 loop spans 13 amino acids. CDR3 sequence reads: CASSLGRRSPLHF. CDR3 DNA sequence: TGTGCCAGCAGTTTGGGGCGGAGATCACCCCTCCACTTT. The whole variable domain, filled in from reference TRBV28 and TRBJ1-6, reads DVKVTQSSRYLVKRTGEKVFLECVQDMDHENMFWYRQDPGLGLRLIYFSYDVKMKEKGDIPEGYSVSREKKERFSLILESASTNQTSMYLCASSLGRRSPLHFGNGTRLTVT.

The chain is built from TRBV19 and TRBJ1-1, with 7 bases fitting TRBD1. This CDR3 has 14 amino acids. Per germline, CDR1 LNHDA and CDR2 SQIVND (reference sequence). The J segment lost 5 bases and the V segment lost 0 bases, leaving 3 bases of the junction unmatched. CDR3 amino acids: CASSIETGWTEAFF. The CDR3, as DNA: TGTGCCAGTAGTATAGAGACAGGGTGGACTGAAGCTTTCTTT.

This clone has just one count. J is TRBJ1-1 and V is TRBV5-4, with D possibly matching TRBD1 (5 bases). Between the trimmed V and J ends, which lost 0 bases and 5 bases, there was a span of 11 bases. CDR1 is SGHNT and CDR2 is YYREEE in the germline V gene (reference sequence). The CDR3 has 14 residues. CDR3 in DNA: TGTGCCAGCAGCTTGGATCAGGGTCGGACTGAAGCTTTCTTT. This gives the protein CASSLDQGRTEAFF.

The chain employs TRBV7-9 and TRBJ2-3; D gene unclear. CDR1 is SEHNR and CDR2 is FQNEAQ in the germline V gene (reference sequence). V was shortened by 2 bases and J by 1 base, with 4 bases between the two germline ends. The CDR3 covers 13 residues. The CDR3 nucleotides read TGTGCCAGCAGCTTAACGGGCACAGATACGCAGTATTTT. It codes for CASSLTGTDTQYF.

The rearrangement uses TRBV2 and TRBJ2-3; TRBD2 aligns across 12 bases. The CDR3 has 15 amino acids. The ends lost 6 bases at V and 2 bases at J; junction bases unmatched: 3. From germline, CDR1 is SNHLY and CDR2 FYNNEI. CDR3 amino acids: CASSLAGGVTDTQYF. The CDR3 DNA is TGTGCCAGCAGCCTAGCGGGGGGGGTCACAGATACGCAGTATTTT. The whole variable domain, remainder taken from reference TRBV2 and TRBJ2-3, is EPEVTQTPSHQVTQMGQEVILRCVPISNHLYFYWYRQILGQKVEFLVSFYNNEISEKSEIFDDQFSVERPDGSNFTLKIRSTKLEDSAMYFCASSLAGGVTDTQYFGPGTRLTVL.

The count of this clone is one. The chain is built from TRBV6-5 and TRBJ1-2; D is unclear. V shed 10 bases and J shed 4 bases, with 19 bases lying between them. The CDR3 length is 14 residues. Germline loops: CDR1 MNHEY, CDR2 SVGAGI. CDR3 sequence: CATSRRRDSYGYTF. Written as DNA, the CDR3 is TGTGCCACCTCTCGACGGCGGGATAGCTATGGCTACACCTTC.

This chain joins TRBV9 and TRBJ1-1, with 7 nucleotides matching TRBD1. Germline CDR1 and CDR2: SGDLS and YYNGEE. The CDR3 runs 15 residues. V was pared by 3 bases and J by 10 bases, with 15 bases of the junction left unmatched. In nucleotides, the CDR3 is TGTGCCAGCAGCGGGCACACGGAGGAGGGGGCACGAGCTTTCTTT. This sequence encodes CASSGHTEEGARAFF. The variable domain in full, with the rest retrieved from reference TRBV9 and TRBJ1-1, is DSGVTQTPKHLITATGQRVTLRCSPRSGDLSVYWYQQSLDQGLQFLIQYYNGEERAKGNILERFSAQQFPDLHSELNLSSLELGDSALYFCASSGHTEEGARAFFGQGTRLTVV.

The chain employs TRBV18 and TRBJ2-2, with D possibly TRBD1 on 5 matching bases. Germline V lookup: CDR1 KGHSH, CDR2 LQKENI. CDR3 length: 15 amino acids. The V end was cut by 2 bases, the J end by 0 bases, with 7 bases between. This CDR3 reads CASSPVDTNTGELFF. CDR3 bases: TGTGCCAGCTCACCAGTGGACACGAACACCGGGGAGCTGTTTTTT.

This chain links TRBV3-1 (or the pseudogene TRBV3-2) with TRBJ1-4; tentative D call: TRBD1 (6 bases). The V gene lost 2 bases and the J gene lost 8 bases, with 15 bases spanning the gap. The CDR3 spans 15 residues. Germline loops: CDR1 LGHDT, CDR2 YNNKEL (reference sequence). As DNA, the CDR3 is TGTGCCAGCAGCCAATTGAGGGGGGGTCGGGAAAAACTGTTTTTT. This sequence encodes CASSQLRGGREKLFF.

This chain links TRBV29-1 with TRBJ2-5, with D maybe TRBD2 (7 bases). The CDR3 is 11 amino acids. Germline V gene data show CDR1 as SQVTM and CDR2 as ANQGSEA. V was pared by 1 base and J by 14 bases, with 14 bases between. CDR3 sequence (DNA): TGCAGCGTTGAAGGAGGGGGGGCGGAATACTTC. It translates to CSVEGGGAEYF.

The V and J genes are TRBV5-6 and TRBJ2-4, with 9 bases identical to TRBD1. The V and J ends lost 4 bases and 8 bases, in that order; junction bases with no gene match: 13. CDR3 size: 16 residues. Germline lookup yields CDR1 SGHDT and CDR2 YYEEEE. CDR3 in amino acids: CASSDTGTGIGDIQYF. The CDR3 bases are TGTGCCAGCAGCGATACCGGGACAGGGATAGGAGACATTCAGTACTTC. The full variable domain, with the rest looked up from reference TRBV5-6 and TRBJ2-4, is DAGVTQSPTHLIKTRGQQVTLRCSPKSGHDTVSWYQQALGQGPQFIFQYYEEEERQRGNFPDRFSGHQFPNYSSELNVNALLLGDSALYLCASSDTGTGIGDIQYFGAGTRLSVL.

The V and J genes are TRBV5-1 and TRBJ1-2; D is undetermined. This CDR3 is built from 13 residues. The germline V and J ends were trimmed by 4 bases and 1 base, with 8 bases remaining between them. Germline-derived CDR1 and CDR2 are SGHRS and YFSETQ. CDR3: CASSPTSNYGYTF. CDR3 nucleotides: TGCGCCAGCAGCCCTACGAGTAACTATGGCTACACCTTC.